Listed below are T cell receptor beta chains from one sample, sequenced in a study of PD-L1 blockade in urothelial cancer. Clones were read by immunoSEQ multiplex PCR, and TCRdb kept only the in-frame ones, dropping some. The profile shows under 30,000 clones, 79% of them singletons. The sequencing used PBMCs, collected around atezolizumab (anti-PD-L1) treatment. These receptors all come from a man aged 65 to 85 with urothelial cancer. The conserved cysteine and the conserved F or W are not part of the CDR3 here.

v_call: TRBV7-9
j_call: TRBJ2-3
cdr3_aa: ASSLQGDLTDTQY

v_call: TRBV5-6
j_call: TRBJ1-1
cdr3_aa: ASSYYRVMNTEAF

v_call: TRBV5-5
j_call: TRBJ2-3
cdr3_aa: ASSLRQVSTDTQY

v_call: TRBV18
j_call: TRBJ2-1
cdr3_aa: ASSPLVETFRQGEQF

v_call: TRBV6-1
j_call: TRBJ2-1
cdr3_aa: ASSEEAGLAYEQF

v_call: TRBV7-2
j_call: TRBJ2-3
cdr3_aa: ASSLFWRSESDTQY

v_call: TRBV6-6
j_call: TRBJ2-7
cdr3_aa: ASSFRDGGTYEQY

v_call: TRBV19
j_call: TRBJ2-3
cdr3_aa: ASRMGLNTDTQY

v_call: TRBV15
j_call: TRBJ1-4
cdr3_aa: ATSRSPMRRNEKLF

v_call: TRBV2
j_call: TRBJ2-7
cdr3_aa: ASSETWDRSAYEQY